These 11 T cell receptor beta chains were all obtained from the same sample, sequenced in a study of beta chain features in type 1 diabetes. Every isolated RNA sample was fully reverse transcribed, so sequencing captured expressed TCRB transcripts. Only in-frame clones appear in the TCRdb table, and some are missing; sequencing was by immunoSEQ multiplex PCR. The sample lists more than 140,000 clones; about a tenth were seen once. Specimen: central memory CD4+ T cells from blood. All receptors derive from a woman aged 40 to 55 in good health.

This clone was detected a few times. The CDR3 protein is CASSEAGRGDYEQYF. CDR3 bases: TGTGCCAGCAGTGAAGCGGGTCGGGGGGACTACGAGCAGTACTTC. This chain connects TRBV2 to TRBJ2-7; 7 bases map to TRBD2. The CDR3 runs 15 residues. Germline CDR1 is SNHLY and CDR2 is FYNNEI. Germline trimming cut 0 bases from V and 3 bases from J; bases unmatched to any gene: 5.

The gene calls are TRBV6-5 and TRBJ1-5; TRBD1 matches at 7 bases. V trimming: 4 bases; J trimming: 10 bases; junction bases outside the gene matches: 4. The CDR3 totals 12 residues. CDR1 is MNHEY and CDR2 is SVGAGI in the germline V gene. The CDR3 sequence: CASSSHRGPQHF. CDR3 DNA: TGTGCCAGCAGTTCCCACAGGGGTCCCCAGCATTTT.

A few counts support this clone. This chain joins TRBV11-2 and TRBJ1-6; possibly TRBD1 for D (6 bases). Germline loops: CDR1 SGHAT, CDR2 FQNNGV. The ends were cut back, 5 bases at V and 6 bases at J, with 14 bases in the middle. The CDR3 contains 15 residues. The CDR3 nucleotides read TGTGCCAGCAGCCAGAGGGGGACTAGTAATTCACCCCTCCACTTT. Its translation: CASSQRGTSNSPLHF.

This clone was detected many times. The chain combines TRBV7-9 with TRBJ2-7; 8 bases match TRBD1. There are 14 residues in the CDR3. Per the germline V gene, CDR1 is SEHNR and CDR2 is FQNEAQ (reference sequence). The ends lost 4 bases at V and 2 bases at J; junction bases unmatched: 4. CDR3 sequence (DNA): TGTGCCAGCAGCTCTACGACAGGGGCCTACGAGCAGTACTTC. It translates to CASSSTTGAYEQYF.

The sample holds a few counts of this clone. For the CDR3, the DNA is TGTGCCAGCAGCTTGACTAACACTGAAGCTTTCTTT. Translation gives CASSLTNTEAFF. The chain couples TRBV5-6 to TRBJ1-1; D ambiguous. V shed 1 base and J shed 2 bases, with 3 bases lying between them. In germline, CDR1 is SGHDT, CDR2 YYEEEE. This CDR3 is built from 12 residues. The variable domain in full, with the rest retrieved from reference TRBV5-6 and TRBJ1-1, is DAGVTQSPTHLIKTRGQQVTLRCSPKSGHDTVSWYQQALGQGPQFIFQYYEEEERQRGNFPDRFSGHQFPNYSSELNVNALLLGDSALYLCASSLTNTEAFFGQGTRLTVV.

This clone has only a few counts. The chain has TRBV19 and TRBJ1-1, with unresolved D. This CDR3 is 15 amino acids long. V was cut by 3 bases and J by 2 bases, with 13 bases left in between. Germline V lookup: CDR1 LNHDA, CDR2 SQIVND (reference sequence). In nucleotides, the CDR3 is TGTGCCAGTAGTATCCTCCTCGGTTTTAACACTGAAGCTTTCTTT. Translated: CASSILLGFNTEAFF.

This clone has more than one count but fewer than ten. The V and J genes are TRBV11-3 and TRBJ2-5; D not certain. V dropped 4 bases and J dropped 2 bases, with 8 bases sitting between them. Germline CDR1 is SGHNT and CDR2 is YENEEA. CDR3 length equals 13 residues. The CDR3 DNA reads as TGTGCCAGCAGCTCTAGGCCACAAGAGACCCAGTACTTC. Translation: CASSSRPQETQYF.

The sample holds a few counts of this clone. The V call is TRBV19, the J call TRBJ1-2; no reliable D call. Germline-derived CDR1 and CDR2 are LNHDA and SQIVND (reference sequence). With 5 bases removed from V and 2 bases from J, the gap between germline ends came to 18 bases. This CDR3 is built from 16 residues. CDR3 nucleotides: TGTGCCAGTAGTTATGGGTTTCCGGGAGGCAACTATGGCTACACCTTC. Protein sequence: CASSYGFPGGNYGYTF. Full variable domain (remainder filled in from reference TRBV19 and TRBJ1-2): DGGITQSPKYLFRKEGQNVTLSCEQNLNHDAMYWYRQDPGQGLRLIYYSQIVNDFQKGDIAEGYSVSREKKESFPLTVTSAQKNPTAFYLCASSYGFPGGNYGYTFGSGTRLTVV.

The chain's CDR3 is CASGVAGYTF. For the CDR3, the DNA is TGTGCTAGTGGGGTGGCTGGCTACACCTTC. The rearrangement links TRBV12-5 to TRBJ1-2; no definite D call. The CDR3 has 10 amino acids. In germline, CDR1 is LGHNT, CDR2 FRNRAP. V shed 6 bases and J shed 7 bases, with 6 bases lying between them.

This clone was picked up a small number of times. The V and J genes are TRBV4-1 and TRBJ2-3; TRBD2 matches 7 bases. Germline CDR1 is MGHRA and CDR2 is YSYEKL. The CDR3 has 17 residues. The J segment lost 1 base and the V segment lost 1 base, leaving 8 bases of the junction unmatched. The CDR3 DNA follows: TGCGCCAGCAGCCAAGTTGATGCGGGGGAACGCACAGATACGCAGTATTTT. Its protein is CASSQVDAGERTDTQYF.

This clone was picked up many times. The CDR3 loop is CASSSEIYNEQFF. The CDR3 bases are TGTGCCAGCAGCTCAGAAATATACAATGAGCAGTTCTTC. The chain employs TRBV7-2 and TRBJ2-1; D gene ambiguous. Trimming removed 4 bases at V and 4 bases at J, with 8 bases between. This CDR3 has 13 residues. In germline, CDR1 is SGHTA, CDR2 FQGNSA.